In its sample, the clone carrying this TCR beta chain ranks as medium-sized. Its antigen is unidentified. Found in a library prepared for alpha chains, this beta chain is an off-target read, and its abundance has little meaning. This sample is drawn from a study of spatial heterogeneity in lung cancer. Points from the study as a whole: Expanded alpha and beta TCR counts within tumors tracked tumor mutation counts.

TCRdb analysed the 5' RACE reads with MiXCR anew, one entry per CDR3 protein. This table holds 7,800 or so distinct CDR3 sequences, approximately 8.2% found once. Germline assignment: CDR1 MNHEY and CDR2 SVGAGI. This CDR3 region has 14 residues. V was cut by 0 bases and J by 7 bases, with 9 bases left in between. The time point here: sample taken at primary tumor resection. This chain joins TRBV6-5 and TRBJ1-4; unclear D gene. Sample: lung tumor tissue, taken at surgery. This TCR came from a male donor with early-stage non-small cell lung cancer. CDR3 residues: CASSYSGSGEKLFF. Here the CDR3 DNA reads TGTGCCAGCAGTTACTCGGGCAGCGGTGAAAAACTGTTTTTT.